The entry below describes one TCR beta chain. Sequencing used immunoSEQ multiplex PCR; TCRdb keeps in-frame clones, though not all of them. This table has 40,000 or so clones, roughly 75% appearing once. V lost 6 bases and J lost 8; bases outside the gene matches: 3. The CDR3 consists of 12 residues. Germline CDR1 reads ENHRY; CDR2 reads SYGVKD. This entry is derived from a study of radiotherapy plus CTLA-4 blockade in lung cancer. Sequenced material: peripheral blood, taken from a patient treated with radiotherapy plus ipilimumab. The chain carries TRBV10-3 and TRBJ2-1; 8 nucleotides match TRBD1. The receptor was isolated from a human donor with non-small cell lung cancer who had stable disease on radiotherapy plus ipilimumab. The CDR3 region has the DNA TGTGCCATCAGCGGGACAGGCGATGAGCAGTTCTTC. Translation gives CAISGTGDEQFF.